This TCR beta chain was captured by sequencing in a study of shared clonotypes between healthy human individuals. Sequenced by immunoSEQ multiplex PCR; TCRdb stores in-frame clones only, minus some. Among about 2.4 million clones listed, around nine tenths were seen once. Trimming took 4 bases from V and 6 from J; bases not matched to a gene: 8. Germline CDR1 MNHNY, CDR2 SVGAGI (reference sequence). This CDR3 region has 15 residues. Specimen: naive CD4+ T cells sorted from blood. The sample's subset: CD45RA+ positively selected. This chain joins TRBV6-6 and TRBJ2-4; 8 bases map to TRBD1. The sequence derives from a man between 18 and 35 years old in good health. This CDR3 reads CASSFGQGGRNIQYF. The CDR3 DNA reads TGTGCCAGCAGTTTTGGACAGGGCGGGCGAAACATTCAGTACTTC.